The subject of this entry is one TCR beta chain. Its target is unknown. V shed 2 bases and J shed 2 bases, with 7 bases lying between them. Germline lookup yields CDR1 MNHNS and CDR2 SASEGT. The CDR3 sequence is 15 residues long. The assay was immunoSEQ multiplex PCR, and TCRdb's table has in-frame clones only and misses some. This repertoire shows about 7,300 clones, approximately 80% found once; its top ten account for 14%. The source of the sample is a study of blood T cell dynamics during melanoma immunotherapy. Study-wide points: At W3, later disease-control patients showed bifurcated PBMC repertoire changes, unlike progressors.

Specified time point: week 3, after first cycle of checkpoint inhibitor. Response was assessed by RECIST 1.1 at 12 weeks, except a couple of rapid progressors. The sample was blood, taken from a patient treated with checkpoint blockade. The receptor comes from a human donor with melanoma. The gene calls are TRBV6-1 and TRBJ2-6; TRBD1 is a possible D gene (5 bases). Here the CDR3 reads CASSELGAGANVLTF. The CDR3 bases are TGTGCCAGCAGTGAACTAGGGGCTGGGGCCAACGTCCTGACTTTC.